A few counts support the clone carrying this T cell receptor beta chain. Its cognate antigen is unknown. The data derive from a study of response to subunit inactivated influenza vaccine. TCRdb re-called the RT-PCR reads with MiXCR, one entry per CDR3 protein. In the table there are 550,000 to 800,000 distinct CDR3 sequences, roughly 14% of which are singletons. The study's findings and limits: The authors offered the suggestion that each seasonal influenza vaccination recruits few new T cells.

Unmatched junction bases numbered 6, after V lost 0 bases and J lost 0 bases. CDR1 SGHRS and CDR2 YFSETQ come from the germline V gene. This CDR3 has 17 residues. The specimen comprised PBMCs from blood, sampled 14 to 15 days before vaccination. The TCR sequence derives from a man aged 50 to 59 who received an inactivated influenza vaccine. The V gene is TRBV5-1, the J gene TRBJ2-3; 8 bases align to TRBD2. The CDR3, as DNA: TGCGCCAGCAGCTTGGGGACTAGCTCGGGTAGCACAGATACGCAGTATTTT. Amino acids: CASSLGTSSGSTDTQYF.